These 11 T cell receptor beta chains share one sample of origin, sequenced in a study of blood T cell repertoires in COVID-19. The method was immunoSEQ multiplex PCR; TCRdb's version includes in-frame clones alone and lacks a portion of them. The sample lists 250,000 to 350,000 clones, about 86% occurring once. Sequencing used peripheral blood. The receptors derive from a woman aged 25 to 39 who had recovered from COVID-19.

The J gene is TRBJ2-3, the V gene TRBV5-1; possible D gene TRBD2, 5 bases. Germline loops: CDR1 SGHRS, CDR2 YFSETQ. V was trimmed by 4 bases and J by 0 bases, leaving 12 bases between them. CDR3 size: 15 residues. The DNA for the CDR3 is TGCGCCAGCAGCCCGGTGGGGAGAAGCACAGATACGCAGTATTTT. Protein product: CASSPVGRSTDTQYF.

V usage is TRBV10-2 and J usage is TRBJ2-2; D not certain. The CDR3 is 15 amino acids. Germline V gene data show CDR1 as WSHSY and CDR2 as SAAADI. V was pared by 3 bases and J by 0 bases, with 8 bases between. Written as DNA, the CDR3 is TGCGCCAGCAGTGATCTGACTTCGAACACCGGGGAGCTGTTTTTT. This codes for CASSDLTSNTGELFF.

A single count supports this clone. This chain uses TRBV5-4 with TRBJ2-3; 9 nucleotides match TRBD1. This CDR3 contains 15 residues. The V gene end was trimmed by 4 bases and the J gene end by 0 bases; junction bases not matched to a gene: 3. Germline V CDR1 and CDR2: SGHNT, YYREEE (reference sequence). Here the CDR3 DNA reads TGTGCCAGCAGCCGGGGACAGGGTAGCACAGATACGCAGTATTTT. It translates to CASSRGQGSTDTQYF.

This chain connects TRBV6-6 to TRBJ2-7, with TRBD1 identical over 7 bases. Germline V gives CDR1 MNHNY, CDR2 SVGAGI (reference sequence). V lost 2 bases, J lost 5 bases, and 6 bases stayed unmatched. This CDR3 has 14 residues. This CDR3 reads CASSYQDRRDEQYF. CDR3 DNA sequence: TGTGCCAGCAGTTACCAGGACAGGCGGGACGAGCAGTACTTC.

On this clone: The sample has other DNA sequences that encode this CDR3 too. The chain joins TRBV27 to TRBJ2-7; no reliable D call. Deletions cut 4 bases from V and 1 base from J, with 8 bases between. This CDR3 contains 13 residues. Germline loops: CDR1 MNHEY, CDR2 SMNVEV (reference sequence). CDR3 region: CASSYAGSYEQYF. DNA of the CDR3: TGTGCCAGCAGTTATGCAGGTTCCTACGAGCAGTACTTC.

This chain uses TRBV30 with TRBJ1-1, with no clear D. This CDR3 is 13 amino acids long. Germline CDR1 and CDR2: GTSNPN and SVGIG (reference sequence). V was pared by 5 bases and J by 4 bases, with 14 bases between. The CDR3 sequence: CAWGGMSGTEAFF. The DNA for the CDR3 is TGTGCCTGGGGCGGGATGTCGGGCACTGAAGCTTTCTTT. The full variable domain, rest sourced from reference TRBV30 and TRBJ1-1, is SQTIHQWPATLVQPVGSPLSLECTVEGTSNPNLYWYRQAAGRGLQLLFYSVGIGQISSEVPQNLSASRPQDRQFILSSKKLLLSDSGFYLCAWGGMSGTEAFFGQGTRLTVV.

The chain links TRBV6-2 or TRBV6-3 to TRBJ2-7; TRBD2 matches 9 bases. The CDR3 runs to 19 residues. Unmatched junction bases numbered 16, after V lost 2 bases and J lost 2 bases. Germline CDR1 is MNHEY and CDR2 is SVGEGT. The CDR3 DNA sequence: TGTGCCAGCAGTTACCCCACGGAAGGACTAGCGCAAACACCCTACGAGCAGTACTTC. Its translation: CASSYPTEGLAQTPYEQYF.

This clone was counted only a few times. This chain connects TRBV19 to TRBJ1-2; weak D call: TRBD1 (6 bases). Trimming cost V 6 bases and J 2 bases, with 16 bases left between them. The CDR3 is 15 residues long. Germline values: CDR1 LNHDA, CDR2 SQIVND (reference sequence). CDR3 nucleotide sequence: TGTGCCAGTAGAGCCTTGACAGGCGGCAACTATGGCTACACCTTC. It is translated as CASRALTGGNYGYTF.

The J gene is TRBJ2-6, the V gene TRBV18, with a possible D match to TRBD1 (5 bases). V lost 3 bases and J 12 bases, leaving 15 bases between the germline ends. The germline CDR1 and CDR2 sequences are KGHSH and LQKENI. The CDR3 covers 14 residues. The CDR3 loop reads CASSPLTDLSVLTF. The CDR3 DNA reads as TGTGCCAGCTCACCGCTGACAGACCTTAGCGTCCTGACTTTC.

J is TRBJ2-3 and V is TRBV3-1 (or the pseudogene TRBV3-2); unclear D gene. This CDR3 has 15 amino acids. Per germline, CDR1 LGHDT and CDR2 YNNKEL (reference sequence). Trimming stripped 0 bases from V and 0 bases from J, with 7 bases between. The CDR3 nucleotides are TGTGCCAGCAGCCAAGAACCTACTAGCACAGATACGCAGTATTTT. Residues: CASSQEPTSTDTQYF.

The V call is TRBV4-1, the J call TRBJ2-1; a weak D match, TRBD1 (5 bases). The germline V and J ends were trimmed by 0 bases and 0 bases, with 9 bases remaining between them. The CDR3 totals 16 residues. CDR1 is MGHRA, CDR2 YSYEKL, per germline. The CDR3 DNA follows: TGCGCCAGCAGCCAAGAAACAGGAAGCTCCTACAATGAGCAGTTCTTC. It specifies CASSQETGSSYNEQFF.